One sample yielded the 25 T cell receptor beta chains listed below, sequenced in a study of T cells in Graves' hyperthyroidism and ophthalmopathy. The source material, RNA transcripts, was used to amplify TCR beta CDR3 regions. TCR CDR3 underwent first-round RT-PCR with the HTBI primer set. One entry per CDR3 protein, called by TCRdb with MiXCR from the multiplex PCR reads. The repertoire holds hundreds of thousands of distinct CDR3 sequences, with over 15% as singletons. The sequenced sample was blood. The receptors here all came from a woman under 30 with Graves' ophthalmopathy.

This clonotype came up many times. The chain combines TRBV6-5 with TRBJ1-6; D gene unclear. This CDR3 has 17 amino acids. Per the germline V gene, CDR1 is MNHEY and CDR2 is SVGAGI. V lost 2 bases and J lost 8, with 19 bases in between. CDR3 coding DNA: TGTGCCAGCAGTTACGATTCCATGGGCAACGGATATTCACCCCTCCACTTT. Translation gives CASSYDSMGNGYSPLHF.

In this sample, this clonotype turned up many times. DNA for the CDR3: TGTGCCAGCAGTATCACGGGAGATGGCACAGATACGCAGTATTTT. As protein: CASSITGDGTDTQYF. The chain carries TRBV7-8 and TRBJ2-3; a possible D gene is TRBD2 (6 bases). Looked up from germline, CDR1 is SGHVS and CDR2 is FQNEAQ. The CDR3 extends over 15 amino acids. The V gene lost 6 bases and the J gene lost 1 base, with 14 bases spanning the gap.

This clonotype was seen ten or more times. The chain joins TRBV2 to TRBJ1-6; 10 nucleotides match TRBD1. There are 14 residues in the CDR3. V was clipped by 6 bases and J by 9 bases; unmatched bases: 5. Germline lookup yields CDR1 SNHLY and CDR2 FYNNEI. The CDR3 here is CASRNGQGVSPLHF. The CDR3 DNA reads TGTGCCAGCAGAAACGGACAGGGGGTTTCACCCCTCCACTTT.

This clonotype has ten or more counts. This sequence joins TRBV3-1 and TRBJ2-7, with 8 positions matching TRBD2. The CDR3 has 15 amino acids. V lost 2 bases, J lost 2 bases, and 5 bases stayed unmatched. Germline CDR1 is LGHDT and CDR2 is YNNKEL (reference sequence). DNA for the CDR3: TGTGCCAGCAGCCAAATCGGACTAGCCCCCTACGAGCAGTACTTC. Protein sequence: CASSQIGLAPYEQYF.

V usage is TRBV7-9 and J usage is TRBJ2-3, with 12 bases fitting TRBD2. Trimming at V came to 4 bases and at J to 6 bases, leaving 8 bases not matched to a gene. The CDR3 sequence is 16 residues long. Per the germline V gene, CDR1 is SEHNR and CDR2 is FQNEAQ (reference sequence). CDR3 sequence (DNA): TGTGCCAGCAGCTCGACTAGCGGGAGTTGGTGGGATACGCAGTATTTT. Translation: CASSSTSGSWWDTQYF.

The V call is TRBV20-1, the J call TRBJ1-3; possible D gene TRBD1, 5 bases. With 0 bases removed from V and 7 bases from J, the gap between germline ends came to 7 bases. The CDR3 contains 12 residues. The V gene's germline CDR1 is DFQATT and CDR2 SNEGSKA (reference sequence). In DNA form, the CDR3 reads TGCAGTGCTAGAGATAAGGGGAACACCATATATTTT. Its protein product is CSARDKGNTIYF.

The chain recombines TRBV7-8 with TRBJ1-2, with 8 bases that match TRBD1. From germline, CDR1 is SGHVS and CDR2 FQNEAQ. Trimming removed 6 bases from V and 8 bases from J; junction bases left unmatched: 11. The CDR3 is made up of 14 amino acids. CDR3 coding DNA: TGTGCCAGCAGTTTGCCAGGGGGCGCAGAAGGCTACACCTTC. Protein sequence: CASSLPGGAEGYTF.

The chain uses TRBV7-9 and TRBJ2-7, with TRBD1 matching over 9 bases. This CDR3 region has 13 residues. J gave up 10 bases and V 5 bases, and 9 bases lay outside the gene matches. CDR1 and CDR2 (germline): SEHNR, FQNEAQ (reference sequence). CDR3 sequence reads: CASSVGTGREQYF. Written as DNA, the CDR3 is TGTGCCAGCAGCGTGGGGACAGGGCGTGAACAGTACTTC.

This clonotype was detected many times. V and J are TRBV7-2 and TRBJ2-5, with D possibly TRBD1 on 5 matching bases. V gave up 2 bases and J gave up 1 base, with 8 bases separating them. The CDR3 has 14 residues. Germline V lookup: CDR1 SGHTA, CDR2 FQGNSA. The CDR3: CASSLSRAQETQYF. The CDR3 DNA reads TGTGCCAGCAGCTTATCCAGGGCCCAAGAGACCCAGTACTTC.

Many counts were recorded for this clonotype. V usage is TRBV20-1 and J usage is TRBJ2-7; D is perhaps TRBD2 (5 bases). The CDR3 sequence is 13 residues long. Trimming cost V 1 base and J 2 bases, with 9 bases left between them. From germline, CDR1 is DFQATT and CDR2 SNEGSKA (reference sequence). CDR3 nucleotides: TGCAGTGCTAGAGGAGTCGGGACCTACGAGCAGTACTTC. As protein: CSARGVGTYEQYF.

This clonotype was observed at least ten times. The CDR3 coding sequence is TGTGCCAGCAGTTTAGAGGGCGACTACAATGAGCAGTTCTTC. Translated, it gives CASSLEGDYNEQFF. This rearrangement joins TRBV12-3 or TRBV12-4 to TRBJ2-1; D is unresolved. Between the trimmed V and J ends, which lost 1 base and 3 bases, there was a span of 7 bases. The CDR3 extends over 14 amino acids.

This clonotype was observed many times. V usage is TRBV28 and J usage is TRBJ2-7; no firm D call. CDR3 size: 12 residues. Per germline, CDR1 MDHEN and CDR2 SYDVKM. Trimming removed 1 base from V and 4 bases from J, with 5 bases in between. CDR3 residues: CASSLFPYEQYF. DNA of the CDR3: TGTGCCAGCAGTTTATTCCCTTACGAGCAGTACTTC.

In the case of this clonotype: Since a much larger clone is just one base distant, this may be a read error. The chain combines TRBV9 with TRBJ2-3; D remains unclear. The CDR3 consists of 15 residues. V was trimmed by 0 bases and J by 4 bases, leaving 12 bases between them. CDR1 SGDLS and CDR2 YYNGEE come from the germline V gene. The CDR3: CASSVGLMTSDTQYF. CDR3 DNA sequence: TGTGCCAGCAGCGTAGGACTCATGACCTCAGATACGCAGTATTTT.

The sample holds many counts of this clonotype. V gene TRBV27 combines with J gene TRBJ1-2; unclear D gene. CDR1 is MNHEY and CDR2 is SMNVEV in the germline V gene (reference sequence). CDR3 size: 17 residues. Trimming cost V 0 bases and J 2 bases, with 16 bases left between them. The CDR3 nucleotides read TGTGCCAGCAGTTTATCGTGGGGAAGTGGGGTGAACTATGGCTACACCTTC. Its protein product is CASSLSWGSGVNYGYTF.

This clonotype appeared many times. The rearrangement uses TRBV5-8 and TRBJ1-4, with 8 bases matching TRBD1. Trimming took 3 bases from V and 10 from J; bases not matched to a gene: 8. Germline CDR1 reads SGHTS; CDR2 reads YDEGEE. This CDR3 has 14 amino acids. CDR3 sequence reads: CASSSDRAGGKLFF. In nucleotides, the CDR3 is TGTGCCAGCAGCTCGGACAGGGCTGGCGGAAAACTGTTTTTT. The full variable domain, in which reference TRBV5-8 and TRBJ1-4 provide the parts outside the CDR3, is EAGVTQSPTHLIKTRGQQATLRCSPISGHTSVYWYQQALGLGLQFLLWYDEGEERNRGNFPPRFSGRQFPNYSSELNVNALELEDSALYLCASSSDRAGGKLFFGSGTQLSVL.

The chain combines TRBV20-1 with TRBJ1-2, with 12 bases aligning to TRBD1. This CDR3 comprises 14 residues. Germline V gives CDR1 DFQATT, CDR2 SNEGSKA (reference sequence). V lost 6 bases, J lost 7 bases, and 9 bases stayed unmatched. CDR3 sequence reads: CSAVPGQGAVGYTF. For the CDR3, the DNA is TGCAGTGCCGTCCCGGGACAGGGGGCGGTTGGCTACACCTTC.

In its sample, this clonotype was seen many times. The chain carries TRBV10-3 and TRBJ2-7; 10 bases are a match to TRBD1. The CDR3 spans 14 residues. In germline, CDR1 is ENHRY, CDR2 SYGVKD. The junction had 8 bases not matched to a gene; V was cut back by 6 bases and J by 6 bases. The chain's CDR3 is CAISMGTGDGEQYF. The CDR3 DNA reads TGTGCCATCAGCATGGGGACAGGGGATGGCGAGCAGTACTTC.

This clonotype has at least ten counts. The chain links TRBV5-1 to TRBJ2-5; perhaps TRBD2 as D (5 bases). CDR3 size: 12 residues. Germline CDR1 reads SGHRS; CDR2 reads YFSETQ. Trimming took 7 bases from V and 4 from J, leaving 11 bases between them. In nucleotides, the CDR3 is TGCGCCAGCCGCCTTAGCGTAGAGACCCAGTACTTC. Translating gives CASRLSVETQYF.

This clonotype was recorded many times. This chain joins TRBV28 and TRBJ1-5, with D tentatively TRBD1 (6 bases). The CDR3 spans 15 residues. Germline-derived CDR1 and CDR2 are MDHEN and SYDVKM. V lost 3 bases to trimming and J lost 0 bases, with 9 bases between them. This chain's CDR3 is CASSFHRDSNQPQHF. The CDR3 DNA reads TGTGCCAGCAGTTTTCACAGGGATAGCAATCAGCCCCAGCATTTT.

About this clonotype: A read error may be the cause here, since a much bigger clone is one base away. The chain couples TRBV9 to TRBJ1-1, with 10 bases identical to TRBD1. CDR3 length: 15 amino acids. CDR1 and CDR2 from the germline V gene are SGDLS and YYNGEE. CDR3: CANSVSGTGEMEAFF. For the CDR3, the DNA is TGTGCCAACAGCGTGTCCGGGACAGGGGAAATGGAAGCTTTCTTT. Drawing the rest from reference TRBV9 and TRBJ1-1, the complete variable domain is DSGVTQTPKHLITATGQRVTLRCSPRSGDLSVYWYQQSLDQGLQFLIQYYNGEERAKGNILERFSAQQFPDLHSELNLSSLELGDSALYFCANSVSGTGEMEAFFGQGTRLTVV.

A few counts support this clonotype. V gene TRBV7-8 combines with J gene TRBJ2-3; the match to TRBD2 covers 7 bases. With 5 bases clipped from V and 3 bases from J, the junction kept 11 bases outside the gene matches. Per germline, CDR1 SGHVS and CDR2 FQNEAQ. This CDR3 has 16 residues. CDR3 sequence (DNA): TGTGCCAGCAGCCTACGTGCGGGGGAGGGTACAGATACGCAGTATTTT. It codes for CASSLRAGEGTDTQYF.

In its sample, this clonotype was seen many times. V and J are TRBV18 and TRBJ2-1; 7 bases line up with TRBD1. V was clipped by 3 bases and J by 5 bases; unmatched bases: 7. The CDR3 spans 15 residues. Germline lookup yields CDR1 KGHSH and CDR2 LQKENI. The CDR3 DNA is TGTGCCAGCTCACCGCAAACCGGGACAGACAATGAGCAGTTCTTC. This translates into CASSPQTGTDNEQFF.

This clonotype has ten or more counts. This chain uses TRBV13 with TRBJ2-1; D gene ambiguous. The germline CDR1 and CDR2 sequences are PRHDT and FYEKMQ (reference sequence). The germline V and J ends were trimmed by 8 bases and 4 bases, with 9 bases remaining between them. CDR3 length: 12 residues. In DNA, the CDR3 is TGTGCCAGCGGAAAGCATTACAATGAGCAGTTCTTC. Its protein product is CASGKHYNEQFF.

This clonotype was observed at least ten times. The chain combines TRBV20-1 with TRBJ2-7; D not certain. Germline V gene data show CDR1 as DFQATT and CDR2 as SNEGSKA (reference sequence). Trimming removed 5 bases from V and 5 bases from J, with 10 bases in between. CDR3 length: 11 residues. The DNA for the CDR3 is TGCAGTGCTCCCCGTCGTGACGAGCAGTACTTC. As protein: CSAPRRDEQYF.

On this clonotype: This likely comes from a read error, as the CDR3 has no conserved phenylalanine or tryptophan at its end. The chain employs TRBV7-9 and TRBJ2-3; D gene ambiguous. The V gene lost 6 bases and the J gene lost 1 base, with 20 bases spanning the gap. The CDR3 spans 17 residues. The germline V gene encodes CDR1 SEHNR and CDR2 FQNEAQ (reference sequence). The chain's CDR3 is CASSTPIALTGTDTQYL. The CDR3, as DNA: TGTGCCAGCAGTACCCCAATAGCCTTGACGGGCACAGATACGCAGTATCTT.